The rows below give T cell receptor beta chains drawn from one sample of a study of metastatic and nonmetastatic thyroid tumors. TCRdb reanalyzed the PCR reads via MiXCR. The top ten clones hold about 14% of a sample with under 35,000 clones, around 25% of them seen once. The sequenced sample consisted of blood. All receptors derive from a female donor with papillary thyroid cancer or a benign thyroid nodule (not recorded which). Some clones in this sample may be carry-over from other donors' samples. The CDR3 runs from the conserved cysteine through the conserved F or W. The order of the fields is V gene, CDR3 length, clone size, J gene, D gene, CDR3 DNA, CDR3 protein. The D gene is left open where the match is weak. Size is omitted from some rows. Given values are once, few, many or a class for expanded clones.

v_call: TRBV11-2; cdr3_length: 14; clone_size: .; j_call: TRBJ2-7; d_call: TRBD1; cdr3_nt: TGTGCCAGCAGCCTGTGGACAGGGGGATACGAGCAGTACTTC; cdr3_aa: CASSLWTGGYEQYF
v_call: TRBV6-2/TRBV6-3; cdr3_length: 15; clone_size: few; j_call: TRBJ2-1; d_call: .; cdr3_nt: TGTGCCAGCAGTTACTCGCGAGGGATAGGAAATGAGCAGTTCTTC; cdr3_aa: CASSYSRGIGNEQFF
v_call: TRBV19; cdr3_length: 12; clone_size: few; j_call: TRBJ2-1; d_call: .; cdr3_nt: TGTGTCAGTACCATAGGTAGGAGTGAGCAGTTCTTC; cdr3_aa: CVSTIGRSEQFF
v_call: TRBV7-2; cdr3_length: 13; clone_size: medium-sized; j_call: TRBJ2-7; d_call: .; cdr3_nt: TGTGCCAGCAGCGCTGCAATCTCCTACGAGCAGTACTTC; cdr3_aa: CASSAAISYEQYF
v_call: TRBV6-5; cdr3_length: 15; clone_size: medium-sized; j_call: TRBJ2-7; d_call: .; cdr3_nt: TGTGCCAGCAGTTACTCGGGAGCGCGCCCCTACGAGCAGTACTTC; cdr3_aa: CASSYSGARPYEQYF
v_call: TRBV7-2; cdr3_length: 16; clone_size: many; j_call: TRBJ2-1; d_call: TRBD2; cdr3_nt: TGTGCCAGCAGCTCCGACGGGACTAGCGGGAGCAATGAGCAGTTCTTC; cdr3_aa: CASSSDGTSGSNEQFF
v_call: TRBV20-1; cdr3_length: 13; clone_size: .; j_call: TRBJ1-6; d_call: .; cdr3_nt: TGCAGTGCTAGCACCCGGCCGGGTTCACCCCTACACTTT; cdr3_aa: CSASTRPGSPLHF
v_call: TRBV7-9; cdr3_length: 15; clone_size: many; j_call: TRBJ2-1; d_call: TRBD2; cdr3_nt: TGTGCCAGCAGCTTAGCGGGAGGGCCCTACAATGAGCAGTTCTTC; cdr3_aa: CASSLAGGPYNEQFF
v_call: TRBV6-1; cdr3_length: 14; clone_size: .; j_call: TRBJ2-1; d_call: TRBD2; cdr3_nt: TGTGCCAGCACCTCGGGAGGGAAATACAATGAGCAGTTCTTC; cdr3_aa: CASTSGGKYNEQFF
v_call: TRBV11-2; cdr3_length: 15; clone_size: medium-sized; j_call: TRBJ2-1; d_call: .; cdr3_nt: TGTGCCAGCAGCTTAGGCCCCGGTTTATCATTTGAGCAGTTCTTC; cdr3_aa: CASSLGPGLSFEQFF
v_call: TRBV25-1; cdr3_length: 19; clone_size: .; j_call: TRBJ2-6; d_call: TRBD1; cdr3_nt: TGTGCCAGCAGCCGCTCGACGGGACAGGGTGGTTATGGGGCCAACGTCCTGACTTTC; cdr3_aa: CASSRSTGQGGYGANVLTF
v_call: TRBV6-5; cdr3_length: 13; clone_size: .; j_call: TRBJ1-1; d_call: .; cdr3_nt: TGTGCCAGCAGTTACATGAGGAACACTGAAGCTTTCTTT; cdr3_aa: CASSYMRNTEAFF
v_call: TRBV19; cdr3_length: 13; clone_size: many; j_call: TRBJ1-2; d_call: .; cdr3_nt: TGTGCCAGTAGTCCTTCCCGCCTTCGGGGCTACACCTTC; cdr3_aa: CASSPSRLRGYTF
v_call: TRBV4-1; cdr3_length: 18; clone_size: many; j_call: TRBJ2-1; d_call: TRBD2; cdr3_nt: TGCGCCAGCAGCCAAGAGGGACTAGCGGCTAGCTCCTACAATGAGCAGTTCTTC; cdr3_aa: CASSQEGLAASSYNEQFF
v_call: TRBV9; cdr3_length: 14; clone_size: many; j_call: TRBJ2-7; d_call: .; cdr3_nt: TGTGCCAGCAGCGTAACCTACGGGCCTTACGAGCAGTACTTC; cdr3_aa: CASSVTYGPYEQYF
v_call: TRBV7-9; cdr3_length: 17; clone_size: many; j_call: TRBJ2-1; d_call: TRBD2; cdr3_nt: TGTGCCAGCAGCCCCCGACTAGCGGGAGGCAGATACAATGAGCAGTTCTTC; cdr3_aa: CASSPRLAGGRYNEQFF
v_call: TRBV12-3/TRBV12-4; cdr3_length: 18; clone_size: many; j_call: TRBJ2-2; d_call: TRBD2; cdr3_nt: TGTGCCAGCAGTTCGCTAGGGGTGAGCGGGAGAGGAGTCGGGGAGCTGTTTTTT; cdr3_aa: CASSSLGVSGRGVGELFF
v_call: TRBV7-9; cdr3_length: 13; clone_size: medium-sized; j_call: TRBJ2-7; d_call: TRBD1; cdr3_nt: TGTGCCAGCAGCGAGGGACAGACCTACGAGCAGTACTTC; cdr3_aa: CASSEGQTYEQYF
v_call: TRBV10-2; cdr3_length: 15; clone_size: many; j_call: TRBJ2-1; d_call: .; cdr3_nt: TGCGCCAGCAGCCCGGGCGAGGTATCCTACAATGAGCAGTTCTTC; cdr3_aa: CASSPGEVSYNEQFF
v_call: TRBV20-1; cdr3_length: 14; clone_size: many; j_call: TRBJ2-1; d_call: TRBD2; cdr3_nt: TGCAGTGCTCAGTGGGGACTAGCGGTCGGTGAGCAGTTCTTC; cdr3_aa: CSAQWGLAVGEQFF
v_call: TRBV27; cdr3_length: 15; clone_size: medium-sized; j_call: TRBJ2-7; d_call: TRBD1; cdr3_nt: TGTGCCAGCAGTTTATACAGGGGCGCGATGGACGAGCAGTACTTC; cdr3_aa: CASSLYRGAMDEQYF
v_call: TRBV18; cdr3_length: 14; clone_size: .; j_call: TRBJ2-7; d_call: .; cdr3_nt: TGTGCCAGCTCACCTGGTCCCATCGGATACGAGCAGTACTTC; cdr3_aa: CASSPGPIGYEQYF
v_call: TRBV6-2/TRBV6-3; cdr3_length: 12; clone_size: medium-sized; j_call: TRBJ1-1; d_call: .; cdr3_nt: TGTGCCAGCAGTTACTCGCACAGGGAAGCTTTCTTT; cdr3_aa: CASSYSHREAFF
v_call: TRBV7-8; cdr3_length: 14; clone_size: once; j_call: TRBJ2-7; d_call: .; cdr3_nt: TGTGCCAGCAGCCCGGTCGGTGGGAGCTACGATCAGTACTTC; cdr3_aa: CASSPVGGSYDQYF
v_call: TRBV7-9; cdr3_length: 15; clone_size: many; j_call: TRBJ2-6; d_call: .; cdr3_nt: TGTGCCAGCAGCTCCCATGACTCTGGGGCCAACGTCCTGACTTTC; cdr3_aa: CASSSHDSGANVLTF
v_call: TRBV7-3; cdr3_length: 13; clone_size: .; j_call: TRBJ2-1; d_call: .; cdr3_nt: TGTGCCAGCCGCTCCACCGTGTGTGATGAGCAGTTCTTC; cdr3_aa: CASRSTVCDEQFF
v_call: TRBV10-1; cdr3_length: 14; clone_size: few; j_call: TRBJ2-2; d_call: .; cdr3_nt: TGCGCCAGCAGTGAGGGGGGCGGCACCGTGGAGCTATTTTTT; cdr3_aa: CASSEGGGTVELFF
v_call: TRBV27; cdr3_length: 13; clone_size: large; j_call: TRBJ1-3; d_call: TRBD1; cdr3_nt: TGTGCCAGCAGTTTCACAGGGGGAGACACCATATATTTT; cdr3_aa: CASSFTGGDTIYF
v_call: TRBV9; cdr3_length: 12; clone_size: .; j_call: TRBJ2-5; d_call: .; cdr3_nt: TGTGCCAGCAGCGTAGTCGGAGAGACCCAGTACTTC; cdr3_aa: CASSVVGETQYF